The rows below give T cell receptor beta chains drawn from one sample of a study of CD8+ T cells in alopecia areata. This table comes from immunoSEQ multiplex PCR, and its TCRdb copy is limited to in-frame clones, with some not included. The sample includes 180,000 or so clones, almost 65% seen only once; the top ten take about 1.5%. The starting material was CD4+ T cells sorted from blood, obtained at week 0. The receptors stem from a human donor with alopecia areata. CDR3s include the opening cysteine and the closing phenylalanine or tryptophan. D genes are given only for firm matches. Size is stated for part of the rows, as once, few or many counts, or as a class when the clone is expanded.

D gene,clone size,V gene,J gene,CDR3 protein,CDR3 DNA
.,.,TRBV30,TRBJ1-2,CAWSVRGQSYGYTF,TGTGCCTGGAGTGTACGGGGGCAGAGCTATGGCTACACCTTC
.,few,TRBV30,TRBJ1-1,CAWRRSGNVPEAFF,TGTGCCTGGAGGCGGTCAGGGAACGTCCCAGAAGCTTTCTTT
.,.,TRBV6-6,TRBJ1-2,CASTLIPQGNGYTF,TGTGCCAGCACTCTAATCCCACAGGGAAATGGCTACACCTTC
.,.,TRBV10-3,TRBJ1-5,CAISVSGQLQHF,TGTGCCATCAGTGTTTCAGGGCAGCTCCAGCATTTT
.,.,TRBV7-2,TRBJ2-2,CASSVTGYTGELFF,TGTGCCAGCAGCGTCACAGGATACACCGGGGAGCTGTTTTTT
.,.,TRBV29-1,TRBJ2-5,CSVVGRMQETQYF,TGCAGCGTTGTTGGGCGGATGCAAGAGACCCAGTACTTC
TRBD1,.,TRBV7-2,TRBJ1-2,CASSTDRVRGYTF,TGTGCCAGCAGCACCGACAGGGTACGTGGCTACACCTTC
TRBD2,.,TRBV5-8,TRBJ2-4,CASSLRGGDNIQYF,TGTGCCAGCAGCCTTCGGGGGGGCGACAACATTCAGTACTTC
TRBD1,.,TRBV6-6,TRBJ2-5,CASNRDSQETQYF,TGTGCCAGCAACCGGGACAGCCAAGAGACCCAGTACTTC
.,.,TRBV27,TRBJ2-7,CASSLETGKTKQYF,TGTGCCAGCAGTCTTGAGACGGGGAAAACGAAGCAGTACTTC
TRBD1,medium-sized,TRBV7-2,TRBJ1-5,CASSLAGGGGQPQHF,TGTGCCAGCAGCTTAGCGGGAGGGGGCGGTCAGCCCCAGCATTTT
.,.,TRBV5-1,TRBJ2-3,CASSLDSTDTQYF,TGCGCCAGCAGCTTGGATAGCACAGATACGCAGTATTTT
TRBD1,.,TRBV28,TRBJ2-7,CASGTPRGISYEQYF,TGTGCCAGCGGTACCCCCAGGGGGATTTCCTACGAGCAGTACTTC
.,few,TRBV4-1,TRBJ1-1,CASSQGSGAEAFF,TGCGCCAGCAGCCAAGGGTCAGGGGCTGAAGCTTTCTTT
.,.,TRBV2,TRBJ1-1,CASSESQATEAFF,TGTGCCAGCAGTGAATCTCAGGCCACTGAAGCTTTCTTT
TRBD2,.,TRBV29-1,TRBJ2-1,CSGLLIAGRPYNEQFF,TGCAGCGGCCTCTTGATAGCGGGGAGGCCCTACAATGAGCAGTTCTTC
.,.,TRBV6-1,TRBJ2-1,CASSEKRVASNEQFF,TGTGCCAGCAGTGAAAAAAGGGTAGCCAGCAATGAGCAGTTCTTC
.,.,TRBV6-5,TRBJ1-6,CASRSQGTPLHF,TGTGCCAGCAGGTCACAGGGTACACCCCTCCACTTT
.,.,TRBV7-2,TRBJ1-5,CASSLSAGVSQPQHF,TGTGCCAGCAGCTTGTCCGCAGGGGTTAGTCAGCCCCAGCATTTT
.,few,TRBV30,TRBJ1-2,CAWSEHTNYGYTF,TGTGCCTGGAGTGAGCATACTAACTATGGCTACACCTTC
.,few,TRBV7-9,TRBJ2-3,CASSLVQDTQYF,TGTGCCAGCAGCTTAGTTCAGGATACGCAGTATTTT
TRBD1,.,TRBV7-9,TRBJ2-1,CASSSSRTGGWGEQFF,TGTGCCAGCAGCTCCTCCCGGACAGGGGGCTGGGGGGAGCAGTTCTTC
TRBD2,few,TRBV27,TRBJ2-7,CASSPRLAGGYEQYF,TGTGCCAGCAGTCCGCGACTAGCGGGGGGATACGAGCAGTACTTC
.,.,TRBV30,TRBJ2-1,CAWRRGTYNEQFF,TGTGCCTGGAGGCGGGGAACCTACAATGAGCAGTTCTTC
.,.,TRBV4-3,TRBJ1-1,CASSQGPGFDTEAFF,TGCGCCAGCAGCCAAGGACCTGGGTTTGACACTGAAGCTTTCTTT
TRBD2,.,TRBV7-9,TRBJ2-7,CASSLARGAKPTYEQYF,TGTGCCAGCAGCTTAGCGCGGGGGGCGAAACCCACCTACGAGCAGTACTTC
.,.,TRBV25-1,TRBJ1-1,CASRGYMNTEAFF,TGTGCCAGCAGGGGCTACATGAACACTGAAGCTTTCTTT
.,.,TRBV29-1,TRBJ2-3,CSLLGSYTDTQYF,TGCAGCCTCCTTGGGAGTTACACAGATACGCAGTATTTT
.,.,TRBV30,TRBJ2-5,CAWSGVQETQYF,TGTGCCTGGAGTGGTGTACAAGAGACCCAGTACTTC
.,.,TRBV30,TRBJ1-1,CACRPWQPSGEAFF,TGTGCCTGCAGACCTTGGCAGCCCTCAGGGGAAGCTTTCTTT
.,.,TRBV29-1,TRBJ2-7,CSVESVSYEQYF,TGCAGCGTTGAAAGCGTCTCCTACGAGCAGTACTTC
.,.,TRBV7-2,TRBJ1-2,CASGSPNGLGIRGYTF,TGTGCCAGCGGTTCCCCCAACGGGTTAGGGATTAGGGGCTACACCTTC
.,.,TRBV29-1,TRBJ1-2,CKVTDEYSRYTF,TGCAAGGTCACGGACGAATACTCGCGCTACACCTTC